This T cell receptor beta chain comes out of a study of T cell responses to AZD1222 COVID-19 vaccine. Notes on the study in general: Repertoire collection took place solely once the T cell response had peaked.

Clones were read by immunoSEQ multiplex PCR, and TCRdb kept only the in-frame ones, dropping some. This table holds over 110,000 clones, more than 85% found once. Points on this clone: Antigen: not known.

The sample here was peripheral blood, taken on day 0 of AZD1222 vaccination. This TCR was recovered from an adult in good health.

DNA for the CDR3: TGCAGCGTTCGTACAGAATCTGGGGCCAACGTCCTGACTTTC. This translates into CSVRTESGANVLTF. V and J are TRBV29-1 and TRBJ2-6; D not resolved. This CDR3 contains 14 residues. Trimming took 5 bases from V and 1 from J, leaving 9 bases between them. Germline CDR1 SQVTM, CDR2 ANQGSEA. Together with reference TRBV29-1 and TRBJ2-6, the CDR3 gives the full variable domain: SAVISQKPSRDICQRGTSLTIQCQVDSQVTMMFWYRQQPGQSLTLIATANQGSEATYESGFVIDKFPISRPNLTFSTLTVSNMSPEDSSIYLCSVRTESGANVLTFGAGSRLTVL.